The 28 T cell receptor beta chains reported below all come from one sample, sequenced in a study of cytomegalovirus exposure and HLA in healthy donors. Sequencing was performed with immunoSEQ multiplex PCR; in TCRdb, only in-frame clones are kept and a portion is missing. In the table there are 240,000 or so clones, more than 75% of which are singletons. The sample comprised PBMCs. These receptors were collected from a woman in her twenties or thirties in good health and CMV-seropositive.

The J gene is TRBJ1-4, the V gene TRBV7-9; possible D gene TRBD1, 5 bases. Germline lookup yields CDR1 SEHNR and CDR2 FQNEAQ (reference sequence). CDR3 length: 17 amino acids. V was pared by 5 bases and J by 3 bases, with 19 bases between. As DNA, the CDR3 is TGTGCCAGCAGCCTCACGTACGGACAAGGCTCTAATGAAAAACTGTTTTTT. Its protein product is CASSLTYGQGSNEKLFF.

This clone was seen more than once but under ten times. The chain has TRBV5-1 and TRBJ2-3, with 10 bases aligning to TRBD2. The CDR3 length is 17 residues. V was clipped by 4 bases and J by 0 bases; unmatched bases: 8. The V gene's germline CDR1 is SGHRS and CDR2 YFSETQ. CDR3 DNA: TGCGCCAGCAGCCCGGGGACTAGCGCCCTAAGCACAGATACGCAGTATTTT. As protein: CASSPGTSALSTDTQYF.

V gene TRBV10-3 combines with J gene TRBJ2-2, with TRBD2 identical over 12 bases. CDR1 and CDR2 (germline): ENHRY, SYGVKD. The CDR3 runs to 15 residues. V was clipped by 6 bases and J by 5 bases; unmatched bases: 4. The DNA of the CDR3 is TGTGCCATCAGCCGACTAGCGGGAGTTACCGGGGAGCTGTTTTTT. Translating it yields CAISRLAGVTGELFF.

This clone showed up just once. The gene calls are TRBV6-5 and TRBJ2-7, with TRBD2 identical over 10 bases. V dropped 8 bases and J dropped 2; count of bases not matched to a gene: 6. Per germline, CDR1 MNHEY and CDR2 SVGAGI. The CDR3 sequence is 14 residues long. The CDR3 region has the DNA TGTGCCAGCTACTCGCTAGCGGGAGCCTACGAGCAGTACTTC. Amino acids: CASYSLAGAYEQYF.

V gene TRBV5-1 combines with J gene TRBJ1-5, with 7 bases that match TRBD1. The CDR3 consists of 15 residues. The V gene end was trimmed by 0 bases and the J gene end by 4 bases; junction bases not matched to a gene: 4. The V gene's germline CDR1 is SGHRS and CDR2 YFSETQ. The CDR3 sequence is CASSLAGQENQPQHF. CDR3 DNA: TGCGCCAGCAGCTTGGCAGGACAGGAAAATCAGCCCCAGCATTTT. Full variable domain (remainder filled in from reference TRBV5-1 and TRBJ1-5): KAGVTQTPRYLIKTRGQQVTLSCSPISGHRSVSWYQQTPGQGLQFLFEYFSETQRNKGNFPGRFSGRQFSNSRSEMNVSTLELGDSALYLCASSLAGQENQPQHFGDGTRLSIL.

This chain uses TRBV12-5 with TRBJ2-5, with 9 bases that match TRBD1. The CDR3 runs 14 residues. Germline CDR1 LGHNT, CDR2 FRNRAP. With 3 bases clipped from V and 4 bases from J, the junction kept 3 bases outside the gene matches. The CDR3 bases are TGTGCTAGTGGTTTTACAGGGGGCGTAGAGACCCAGTACTTC. Amino acids: CASGFTGGVETQYF.

The chain carries TRBV7-3 and TRBJ1-5, with no clear D. The CDR3 totals 13 residues. Deletions cut 2 bases from V and 3 bases from J, with 5 bases between. Germline loops: CDR1 SGHTA, CDR2 FQGTGA. CDR3 residues: CASSLSVNQPQHF. In DNA, the CDR3 is TGTGCCAGCAGCTTATCAGTCAATCAGCCCCAGCATTTT.

This clone has more than one count but fewer than ten. The chain uses TRBV19 and TRBJ2-7, with 7 bases fitting TRBD1. With V trimmed by 5 bases and J by 2 bases, 6 bases remained unmatched. In germline, CDR1 is LNHDA, CDR2 SQIVND (reference sequence). The CDR3 totals 14 residues. CDR3 amino acids: CASSARQGTYEQYF. DNA of the CDR3: TGTGCCAGTAGTGCTAGACAGGGTACCTACGAGCAGTACTTC.

The chain uses TRBV4-1 and TRBJ2-7; 9 bases are a match to TRBD2. The CDR3 is made up of 17 amino acids. CDR1 MGHRA and CDR2 YSYEKL come from the germline V gene. V trimming: 0 bases; J trimming: 7 bases; junction bases outside the gene matches: 13. The CDR3 loop reads CASSQDGGGRGNREQYF. The CDR3 DNA sequence: TGCGCCAGCAGCCAAGATGGCGGCGGGAGGGGGAACAGGGAGCAGTACTTC.

The table lists this clone with a count of one. The chain couples TRBV27 to TRBJ1-1; D remains unclear. Trimming left V 2 bases short and J 2 bases short, with 9 bases between. The germline V gene has CDR1 MNHEY and CDR2 SMNVEV (reference sequence). The CDR3 covers 14 residues. CDR3 amino acids: CASSLGRVNTEAFF. The CDR3, as DNA: TGTGCCAGCAGTTTAGGGCGGGTAAACACTGAAGCTTTCTTT.

The chain recombines TRBV10-3 with TRBJ1-5, with no clear D. CDR3 length: 15 residues. Germline V gene data show CDR1 as ENHRY and CDR2 as SYGVKD. Trimming took off 0 bases at V and 3 bases at J, with 9 bases between the two ends. CDR3 sequence reads: CAISESSGINQPQHF. The CDR3 DNA follows: TGTGCCATCAGTGAGTCGTCCGGGATCAATCAGCCCCAGCATTTT.

The chain carries TRBV7-2 and TRBJ2-7; a possible D gene is TRBD2 (6 bases). With 1 base removed from V and 4 bases from J, the gap between germline ends came to 11 bases. CDR3 length: 14 residues. Germline CDR1 and CDR2: SGHTA and FQGNSA. CDR3 DNA: TGTGCCAGCAGCTTAGGAGGGGCGGGATACGAGCAGTACTTC. Translation: CASSLGGAGYEQYF.

The chain combines TRBV7-2 with TRBJ2-1, with D hard to call. This CDR3 is 15 amino acids long. Germline V gene sequence: CDR1 SGHTA, CDR2 FQGNSA. Trimming removed 1 base from V and 0 bases from J, with 7 bases in between. The CDR3 DNA follows: TGTGCCAGCAGCTTAGACAGCAGCTCCTACAATGAGCAGTTCTTC. It specifies CASSLDSSSYNEQFF.

V gene TRBV28 combines with J gene TRBJ2-7, with TRBD2 matching 13 bases. The CDR3 covers 16 residues. V dropped 10 bases and J dropped 4; count of bases not matched to a gene: 13. In germline, CDR1 is MDHEN, CDR2 SYDVKM. CDR3 DNA: TGTGCCACCGGGGGGGGCAGGACTAGCGGGAGTTACGAGCAGTACTTC. Translation gives CATGGGRTSGSYEQYF.

The chain combines TRBV11-3 with TRBJ2-1; maybe TRBD2 (5 bases). Per germline, CDR1 SGHNT and CDR2 YENEEA. Between the trimmed V and J ends, which lost 5 bases and 9 bases, there was a span of 17 bases. The CDR3 covers 14 residues. Written as DNA, the CDR3 is TGTGCCAGCAGCCCTCCTCCTGAGGGAGCTGAGCAGTTCTTC. It yields the protein CASSPPPEGAEQFF.

The rearrangement joins TRBV9 to TRBJ1-5, with 10 bases lining up with TRBD1. The CDR3 contains 15 residues. V was pared by 0 bases and J by 7 bases, with 4 bases of the junction left unmatched. From germline, CDR1 is SGDLS and CDR2 YYNGEE. The DNA for the CDR3 is TGTGCCAGCAGCGTAGGACAGGGGGCAGGGCAGCCCCAGCATTTT. Its protein is CASSVGQGAGQPQHF.

The chain carries TRBV11-2 and TRBJ2-3; 7 bases align to TRBD2. The CDR3 totals 15 residues. CDR1 and CDR2 (germline): SGHAT, FQNNGV. The junction had 11 bases not matched to a gene; V was cut back by 8 bases and J by 3 bases. The CDR3 nucleotides are TGTGCCAGCGAGGCTCTAGCGGTAGGGACAGATACGCAGTATTTT. Residues: CASEALAVGTDTQYF.

The gene calls are TRBV4-2 and TRBJ2-7; no firm D call. The germline V gene has CDR1 LGHNA and CDR2 YNFKEQ. The CDR3 has 16 amino acids. The germline V and J ends were trimmed by 1 base and 3 bases, with 16 bases remaining between them. CDR3 nucleotides: TGTGCCAGCAGCCAAGTGAGTGCCGGTGGTAACTACGAGCAGTACTTC. This codes for CASSQVSAGGNYEQYF.

The chain combines TRBV5-1 with TRBJ2-7, with TRBD2 matching 9 bases. J lost 2 bases, V lost 0 bases, and 18 bases had no gene match. CDR1 is SGHRS, CDR2 YFSETQ, per germline. The CDR3 has 20 residues. The CDR3 region has the DNA TGCGCCAGCAGCTTGGATGCTCTAGCGGGAAGGAAAACTCCGGCCTACGAGCAGTACTTC. Amino acids: CASSLDALAGRKTPAYEQYF.

The chain couples TRBV25-1 to TRBJ2-7, with TRBD2 matching 9 bases. The J segment lost 7 bases and the V segment lost 1 base, leaving 17 bases of the junction unmatched. Per the germline V gene, CDR1 is MGHDK and CDR2 is SYGVNS. The CDR3 extends over 18 amino acids. CDR3 amino acids: CASSESNPIERGAGEQYF. In nucleotides, the CDR3 is TGTGCCAGCAGTGAATCAAACCCTATAGAGCGGGGGGCGGGGGAGCAGTACTTC.

The chain uses TRBV5-1 and TRBJ2-1; TRBD2 matches 8 bases. Germline V gene data show CDR1 as SGHRS and CDR2 as YFSETQ. V was clipped by 5 bases and J by 8 bases; unmatched bases: 6. The CDR3 consists of 13 residues. The CDR3 DNA reads TGCGCCAGCAGGATTAGCGGGATCGATGAGCAGTTCTTC. Protein sequence: CASRISGIDEQFF.

In DNA form, the CDR3 reads TGTGCCAGCAGCGATTCGGACAGGGCCAACACCGGGGAGCTGTTTTTT. It is translated as CASSDSDRANTGELFF. The V gene is TRBV7-6, the J gene TRBJ2-2; 8 nucleotides match TRBD1. V was pared by 5 bases and J by 2 bases, with 7 bases of the junction left unmatched. CDR3 length: 16 amino acids. From germline, CDR1 is SGHVS and CDR2 FNYEAQ.

The chain links TRBV28 to TRBJ2-1; 9 bases line up with TRBD2. After removal of 3 bases from V and 7 bases from J, the junction contained 7 bases not matched to a gene. Germline V CDR1 and CDR2: MDHEN, SYDVKM. The CDR3 spans 15 residues. The CDR3 reads CASSFLAGGENEQFF. The CDR3 DNA reads TGTGCCAGCAGTTTCCTCGCGGGAGGGGAGAATGAGCAGTTCTTC.

This CDR3 is CAISAGTGFNQPQHF. DNA for the CDR3: TGTGCCATCAGTGCCGGGACAGGGTTCAATCAGCCCCAGCATTTT. The chain joins TRBV10-3 to TRBJ1-5, with 9 bases matching TRBD1. This CDR3 region has 15 residues. V was pared by 4 bases and J by 3 bases, with 4 bases of the junction left unmatched. Germline V CDR1 and CDR2: ENHRY, SYGVKD.

The V gene is TRBV27, the J gene TRBJ2-7; TRBD2 might be the D (6 bases). V lost 6 bases and J 0 bases, leaving 12 bases between the germline ends. The CDR3 covers 14 residues. The germline gives CDR1 MNHEY, CDR2 SMNVEV (reference sequence). In nucleotides, the CDR3 is TGTGCCAGCAGCTCAGGCGGGAACTCCTACGAGCAGTACTTC. This sequence encodes CASSSGGNSYEQYF.

This clone appeared a single time. The chain joins TRBV2 to TRBJ2-7; perhaps TRBD2 as D (6 bases). The CDR3 is made up of 14 amino acids. Trimming removed 6 bases at V and 1 base at J, with 13 bases between. The germline gives CDR1 SNHLY, CDR2 FYNNEI. The CDR3, as DNA: TGTGCCAGCAGGACGGATAGCGGATCCTACGAGCAGTACTTC. Its protein product is CASRTDSGSYEQYF.

This chain connects TRBV11-3 to TRBJ2-1, with 10 bases aligning to TRBD2. Germline CDR1 is SGHNT and CDR2 is YENEEA. J gave up 5 bases and V 4 bases, and 2 bases lay outside the gene matches. CDR3 length: 14 amino acids. The CDR3 reads CASSWTSGNNEQFF. For the CDR3, the DNA is TGTGCCAGCAGCTGGACTAGCGGCAACAATGAGCAGTTCTTC.

Here the CDR3 DNA reads TGTGCCAGCAGCGTCACCACAGGGGGAAGTGAAGCTTTCTTT. Translating gives CASSVTTGGSEAFF. The rearrangement links TRBV11-2 to TRBJ1-1; the match to TRBD1 covers 8 bases. V trimming: 5 bases; J trimming: 7 bases; junction bases outside the gene matches: 9. CDR1 is SGHAT and CDR2 is FQNNGV in the germline V gene. The CDR3 has 14 amino acids. The complete variable domain, with remaining parts taken from reference TRBV11-2 and TRBJ1-1, reads EAGVAQSPRYKIIEKRQSVAFWCNPISGHATLYWYQQILGQGPKLLIQFQNNGVVDDSQLPKDRFSAERLKGVDSTLKIQPAKLEDSAVYLCASSVTTGGSEAFFGQGTRLTVV.